The following is a TCR beta chain sequence with its context. Trimming removed 7 bases at V and 3 bases at J, with 17 bases between. The CDR3 is 15 amino acids. Per the germline V gene, CDR1 is SEHNR and CDR2 is FQNEAQ (reference sequence). Authors' methods: Reference gene primer amplification yielded estimated nucleated cell counts. Some clones are missing from TCRdb's copy, which holds only in-frame ones; the method was immunoSEQ multiplex PCR. V, J and clone size are those of that table, while D and trimming were read from the DNA. The table records hundreds of thousands of clones, almost 85% of them present only once. The sample is drawn from a study of blood T cell repertoires in COVID-19. Looking at the study overall: Samples taken during acute and convalescent COVID-19 were collected in the United States, Italy and Spain. T cells, B-cell-depleted T cells, or PBMCs provided the cDNA or gDNA that served as material.

This clonotype originated in a woman older than 75 with acute or convalescent COVID-19. The V gene is TRBV7-9, the J gene TRBJ2-3; a weak D match, TRBD1 (6 bases). Sequencing input: peripheral blood. The CDR3 protein is CASTSWGRMTDTQYF. Written as DNA, the CDR3 is TGTGCCAGCACGAGTTGGGGGCGAATGACAGATACGCAGTATTTT.